This T cell receptor (beta chain) was identified during a study of cytomegalovirus exposure and HLA in healthy donors. Findings and caveats of the study: Several of the most significant clusters appeared linked to common viral pathogens, based on a later analysis. In a later analysis, V- and J-gene trimming of beta chains associated with a DCLRE1C missense variant, replicated independently. Most of the CMV-associated TCR beta chains (in a later analysis) appeared to be HLA-restricted.

Remarks on this clone: Its specificity is unknown.

The PCR ran on 60 Vbeta and 13 Jbeta primers. The table came from immunoSEQ multiplex PCR; TCRdb's copy has only in-frame clones and leaves some out. The table lists 30,000 to 45,000 clones, approximately 82% of them singletons, with around 3.6% in the top ten. The CDR3 is 15 amino acids. Germline CDR1 is LNHNV and CDR2 is YYDKDF (reference sequence). J was trimmed by 4 bases and V by 8 bases; bases with no gene match: 11. Sequencing input: PBMCs. This rearrangement joins TRBV15 to TRBJ2-1, with TRBD2 identical over 7 bases. The clonotype comes from a woman younger than 30 in good health and CMV-seronegative. CDR3 sequence reads: CATLGEGRKYNEQFF. The CDR3 nucleotides read TGTGCCACCTTGGGGGAGGGGCGAAAATACAATGAGCAGTTCTTC.